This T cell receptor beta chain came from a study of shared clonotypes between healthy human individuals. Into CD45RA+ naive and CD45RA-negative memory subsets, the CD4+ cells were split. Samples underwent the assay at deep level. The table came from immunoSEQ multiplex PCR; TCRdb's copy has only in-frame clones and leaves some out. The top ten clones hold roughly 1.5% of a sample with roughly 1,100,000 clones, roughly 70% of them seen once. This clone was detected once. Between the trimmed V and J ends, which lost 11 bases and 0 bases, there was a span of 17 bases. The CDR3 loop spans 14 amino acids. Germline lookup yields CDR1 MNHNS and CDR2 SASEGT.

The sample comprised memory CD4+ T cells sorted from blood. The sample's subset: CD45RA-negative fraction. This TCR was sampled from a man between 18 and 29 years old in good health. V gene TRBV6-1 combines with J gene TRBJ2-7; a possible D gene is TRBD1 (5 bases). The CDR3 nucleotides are TGTGCCGAAGAAGGGGCAGGATCCTCCTACGAGCAGTACTTC. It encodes CAEEGAGSSYEQYF.